What follows are 10 T cell receptor beta chains derived from one specimen sequenced in a study of regulatory T cells in long-lasting Graves disease. Documented time point: newly diagnosed GD, antithyroid drugs for less than 3 months. After RNA was extracted from PBMCs, the TCR library was made from it. Building of the TCR beta libraries involved iRepertoire HTBI primers and Arm-PCR of CDR3 regions. One entry per CDR3 protein, called by TCRdb with MiXCR from the multiplex PCR reads. This table holds about 540,000 distinct CDR3 sequences, roughly 13% found once. A further study also used this sample, focusing on T cells in Graves' hyperthyroidism and ophthalmopathy.

Sample: peripheral blood mononuclear cells (PBMCs), taken at new diagnosis, from a patient treated with antithyroid drugs. The receptors were sampled from a man aged 30 to 39 with Graves disease.

Comment on this clonotype: This could be a read error, since a much larger clone is one nucleotide away. The chain combines TRBV30 with TRBJ2-7; D is uncertain. The CDR3 consists of 11 residues. Germline-derived CDR1 and CDR2 are GTSNPN and SVGIG (reference sequence). Trimming removed 2 bases from V and 4 bases from J, with 6 bases in between. CDR3: CAWSFRYEQYF. The CDR3 bases are TGTGCCTGGAGTTTCAGGTACGAGCAGTACTTC.

A few counts support this clonotype. The J gene is TRBJ1-2, the V gene TRBV18, with a weak D call TRBD1 (5 bases). Germline values: CDR1 KGHSH, CDR2 LQKENI. This CDR3 comprises 15 residues. V lost 2 bases, J lost 3 bases, and 13 bases lay in between. CDR3 region: CASSPSGGADYGYTF. The CDR3 region has the DNA TGTGCCAGCTCACCATCAGGAGGGGCTGACTATGGCTACACCTTC.

This clonotype was detected only once. This chain joins TRBV6-2 or TRBV6-3 and TRBJ1-1; D is uncertain. The CDR3 has 14 amino acids. Germline values: CDR1 MNHEY, CDR2 SVGEGT. Trimming cost V 5 bases and J 2 bases, with 12 bases left between them. CDR3 loop: CASSEARANTEAFF. The DNA of the CDR3 is TGTGCCAGCAGTGAAGCTAGAGCTAACACTGAAGCTTTCTTT.

This sequence joins TRBV20-1 and TRBJ2-1; 9 nucleotides line up with TRBD1. The trim removed 0 bases at V and 10 bases at J, leaving 10 bases unmatched. CDR3 length: 15 residues. Germline CDR1 reads DFQATT; CDR2 reads SNEGSKA (reference sequence). The CDR3 DNA reads as TGCAGTGCTAGAGACCTACAGGGGGCTGGACGGGAGCAGTTCTTC. As protein: CSARDLQGAGREQFF.

This clonotype was counted at least ten times. The chain has TRBV12-3 or TRBV12-4 and TRBJ2-7, with 8 bases matching TRBD1. This CDR3 is 15 amino acids long. V lost 3 bases, J lost 2 bases, and 6 bases stayed unmatched. CDR3: CASSFTGGPAYEQYF. CDR3 nucleotide sequence: TGTGCCAGCAGTTTTACAGGGGGTCCGGCCTACGAGCAGTACTTC.

This clonotype was seen ten or more times. The CDR3 loop is CASSLMAGDPFF. The CDR3 nucleotides read TGTGCCAGCAGCCTTATGGCGGGAGATCCGTTCTTC. The gene calls are TRBV7-9 and TRBJ2-1, with 7 bases lining up with TRBD2. The junction had 10 bases not matched to a gene; V was cut back by 5 bases and J by 15 bases. The CDR3 covers 12 residues. The germline CDR1 and CDR2 sequences are SEHNR and FQNEAQ (reference sequence).

This clonotype was counted many times. The CDR3 DNA sequence: TGTGCCAGCAGCCGGACTGTTAATGAGCAGTTCTTC. Amino acids: CASSRTVNEQFF. The V and J genes are TRBV11-2 and TRBJ2-1; D may be TRBD2 (5 bases). V was cut by 5 bases and J by 7 bases, with 9 bases left in between. Germline V gives CDR1 SGHAT, CDR2 FQNNGV. The CDR3 length is 12 residues.

This clonotype was counted at least ten times. The chain has TRBV20-1 and TRBJ2-1; 11 nucleotides agree with TRBD2. CDR3 size: 15 residues. Germline V lookup: CDR1 DFQATT, CDR2 SNEGSKA (reference sequence). The V and J ends lost 3 bases and 8 bases, in that order; junction bases with no gene match: 9. As DNA, the CDR3 is TGCAGTGCTAGTAACCGGCTAGCGGGAGGTGATGAGCAGTTCTTC. This gives the protein CSASNRLAGGDEQFF.

The rearrangement joins TRBV30 to TRBJ2-7; 7 positions agree with TRBD2. The CDR3 covers 13 residues. The V and J ends lost 7 bases and 3 bases, in that order; junction bases with no gene match: 9. Germline CDR1 and CDR2: GTSNPN and SVGIG (reference sequence). In nucleotides, the CDR3 is TGTGCCTCCGCCTCGGGGGGTGGCTACGAGCAGTACTTC. It encodes CASASGGGYEQYF. Looking up the rest from reference TRBV30 and TRBJ2-7 gives the full variable domain: SQTIHQWPATLVQPVGSPLSLECTVEGTSNPNLYWYRQAAGRGLQLLFYSVGIGQISSEVPQNLSASRPQDRQFILSSKKLLLSDSGFYLCASASGGGYEQYFGPGTRLTVT.

This clonotype turned up a few times. The chain employs TRBV24-1 and TRBJ2-7; D gene unclear. V was clipped by 9 bases and J by 5 bases, with 13 bases between them. The CDR3 is made up of 12 amino acids. Germline assignment: CDR1 KGHDR and CDR2 SFDVKD. CDR3 region: CATGPDDDEQYF. The CDR3 coding sequence is TGTGCCACCGGACCCGATGACGACGAGCAGTACTTC.